The present entry profiles one T cell receptor (beta chain) with its context. This sample was included in a study of CD4+ T cells in melanoma. Unmatched junction bases numbered 7, after V lost 5 bases and J lost 1 base. CDR1 MNHEY and CDR2 SVGAGI come from the germline V gene. The CDR3 is made up of 15 amino acids. Profiled with immunoSEQ multiplex PCR; TCRdb holds only in-frame clones, not every one. In the table there are about 140,000 clones, around 90% of which are singletons. This chain uses TRBV6-5 with TRBJ1-1; 7 nucleotides line up with TRBD1. The clonotype comes from a human donor with melanoma. The CDR3 region is CASSTRGFGNTEAFF. In nucleotides, the CDR3 is TGTGCCAGCAGTACCAGGGGGTTCGGGAACACTGAAGCTTTCTTT.